The source of this T cell receptor (beta chain) is a study of blood T cell repertoires in COVID-19. Study as a whole: There were acute and convalescent COVID-19 samples, and they came from the United States, Italy and Spain.

The method was immunoSEQ multiplex PCR; TCRdb's version includes in-frame clones alone and lacks a portion of them. The sample records some 200,000 clones, roughly 80% being singletons. V lost 9 bases and J lost 4; bases outside the gene matches: 4. Germline CDR1 SNHLY, CDR2 FYNNEI. The CDR3 consists of 12 residues. The Seattle patients, enrolled during active infection, were followed longitudinally. This sequence was found in a woman of 80 years or more with COVID-19, enrolled during active disease. The rearrangement links TRBV2 to TRBJ1-1, with 8 bases that match TRBD1. The specimen sequenced was peripheral blood. As DNA, the CDR3 is TGTGCCAGTAACAGGGGGTTCACTGAAGCTTTCTTT. Encoded protein: CASNRGFTEAFF.